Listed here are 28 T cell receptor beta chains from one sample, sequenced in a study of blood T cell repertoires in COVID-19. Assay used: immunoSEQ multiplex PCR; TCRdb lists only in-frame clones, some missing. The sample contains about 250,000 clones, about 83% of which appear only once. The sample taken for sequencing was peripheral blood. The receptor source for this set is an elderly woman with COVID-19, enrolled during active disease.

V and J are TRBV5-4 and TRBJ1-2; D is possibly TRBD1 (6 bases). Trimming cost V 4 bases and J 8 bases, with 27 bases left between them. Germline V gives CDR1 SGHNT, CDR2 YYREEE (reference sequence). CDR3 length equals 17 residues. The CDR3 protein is CASSTPRAGGGLGGYTF. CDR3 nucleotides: TGTGCCAGCAGCACCCCCCGCGCCGGGGGGGGCTTGGGAGGCTACACCTTC.

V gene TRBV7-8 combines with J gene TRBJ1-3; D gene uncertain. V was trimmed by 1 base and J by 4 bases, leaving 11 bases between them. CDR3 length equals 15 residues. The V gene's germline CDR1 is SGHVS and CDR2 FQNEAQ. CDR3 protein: CASSLETGLGNTIYF. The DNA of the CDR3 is TGTGCCAGCAGCTTAGAAACCGGACTAGGAAACACCATATATTTT.

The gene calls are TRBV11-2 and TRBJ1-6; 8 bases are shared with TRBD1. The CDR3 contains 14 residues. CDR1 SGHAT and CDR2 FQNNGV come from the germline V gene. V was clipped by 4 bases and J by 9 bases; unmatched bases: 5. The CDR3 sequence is CASSSGQGGSPLHF. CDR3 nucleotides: TGTGCCAGCAGCTCCGGACAGGGCGGTTCACCCCTCCACTTT.

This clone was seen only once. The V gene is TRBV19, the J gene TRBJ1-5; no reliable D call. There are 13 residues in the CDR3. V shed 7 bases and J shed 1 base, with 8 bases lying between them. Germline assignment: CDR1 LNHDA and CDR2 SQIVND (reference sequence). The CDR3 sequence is CASKRESNQPQHF. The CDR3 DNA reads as TGTGCCAGTAAAAGGGAGAGCAATCAGCCCCAGCATTTT.

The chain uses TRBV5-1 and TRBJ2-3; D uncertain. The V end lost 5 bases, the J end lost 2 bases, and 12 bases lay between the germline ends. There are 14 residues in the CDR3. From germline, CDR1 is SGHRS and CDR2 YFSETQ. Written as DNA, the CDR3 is TGCGCCAGCAGTGACACCGCATCCACAGATACGCAGTATTTT. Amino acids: CASSDTASTDTQYF.

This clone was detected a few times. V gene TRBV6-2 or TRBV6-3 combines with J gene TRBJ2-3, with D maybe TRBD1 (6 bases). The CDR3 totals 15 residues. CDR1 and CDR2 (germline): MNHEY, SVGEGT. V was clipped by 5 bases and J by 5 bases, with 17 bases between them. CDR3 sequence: CASSRQAGKVDTQYF. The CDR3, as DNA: TGTGCCAGCAGTCGACAGGCCGGCAAAGTAGATACGCAGTATTTT.

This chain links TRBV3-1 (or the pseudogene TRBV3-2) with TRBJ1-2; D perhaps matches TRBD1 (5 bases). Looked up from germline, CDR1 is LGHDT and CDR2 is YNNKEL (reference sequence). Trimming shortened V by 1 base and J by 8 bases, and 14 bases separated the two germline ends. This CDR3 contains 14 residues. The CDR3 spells CASSQVEGRRGYTF. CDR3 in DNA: TGTGCCAGCAGCCAAGTTGAGGGGAGGAGGGGCTACACCTTC.

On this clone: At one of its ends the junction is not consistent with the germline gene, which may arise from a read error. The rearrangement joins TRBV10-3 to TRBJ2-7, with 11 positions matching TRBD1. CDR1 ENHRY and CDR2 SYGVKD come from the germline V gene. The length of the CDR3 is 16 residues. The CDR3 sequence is CAIIPPGQGASCEQYF. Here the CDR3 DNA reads TGTGCCATCATTCCTCCTGGACAGGGGGCTTCCTGCGAGCAGTACTTC.

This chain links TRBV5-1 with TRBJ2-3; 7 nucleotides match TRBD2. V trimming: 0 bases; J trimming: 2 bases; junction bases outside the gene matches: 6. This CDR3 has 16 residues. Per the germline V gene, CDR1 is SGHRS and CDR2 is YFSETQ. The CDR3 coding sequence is TGCGCCAGCAGCTTGGAAGGGCGGGGGAACACAGATACGCAGTATTTT. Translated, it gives CASSLEGRGNTDTQYF.

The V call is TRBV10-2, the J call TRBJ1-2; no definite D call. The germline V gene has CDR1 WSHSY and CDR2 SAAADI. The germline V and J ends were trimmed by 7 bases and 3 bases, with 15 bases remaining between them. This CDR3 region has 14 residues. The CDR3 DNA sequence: TGCGCCAGCATCCCGTCCGTCCGGGACTATGGCTACACCTTC. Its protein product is CASIPSVRDYGYTF.

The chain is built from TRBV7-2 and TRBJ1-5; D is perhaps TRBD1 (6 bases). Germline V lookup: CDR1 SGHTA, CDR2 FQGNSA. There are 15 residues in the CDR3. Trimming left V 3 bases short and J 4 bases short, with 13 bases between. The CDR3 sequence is CASSFSTGKNQPQHF. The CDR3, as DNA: TGTGCCAGCAGCTTCTCGACAGGTAAAAATCAGCCCCAGCATTTT. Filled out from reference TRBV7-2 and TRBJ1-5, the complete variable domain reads GAGVSQSPSNKVTEKGKDVELRCDPISGHTALYWYRQSLGQGLEFLIYFQGNSAPDKSGLPSDRFSAERTGGSVSTLTIQRTQQEDSAVYLCASSFSTGKNQPQHFGDGTRLSIL.

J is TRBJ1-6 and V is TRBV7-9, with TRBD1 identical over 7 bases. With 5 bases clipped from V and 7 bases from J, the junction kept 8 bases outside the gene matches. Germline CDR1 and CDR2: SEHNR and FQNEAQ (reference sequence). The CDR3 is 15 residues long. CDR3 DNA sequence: TGTGCCAGCAGCCCTCTGGGACAGACGAATTCACCCCTCCACTTT. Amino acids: CASSPLGQTNSPLHF.

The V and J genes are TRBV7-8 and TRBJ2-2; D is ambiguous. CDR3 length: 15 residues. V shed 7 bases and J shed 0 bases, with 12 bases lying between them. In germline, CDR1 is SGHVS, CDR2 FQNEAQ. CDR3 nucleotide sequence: TGTGCCAGCACCCGGCCCGGGTCGAACACCGGGGAGCTGTTTTTT. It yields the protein CASTRPGSNTGELFF. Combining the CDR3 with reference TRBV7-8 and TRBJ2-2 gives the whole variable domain GAGVSQSPRYKVAKRGQDVALRCDPISGHVSLFWYQQALGQGPEFLTYFQNEAQLDKSGLPSDRFFAERPEGSVSTLKIQRTQQEDSAVYLCASTRPGSNTGELFFGEGSRLTVL.

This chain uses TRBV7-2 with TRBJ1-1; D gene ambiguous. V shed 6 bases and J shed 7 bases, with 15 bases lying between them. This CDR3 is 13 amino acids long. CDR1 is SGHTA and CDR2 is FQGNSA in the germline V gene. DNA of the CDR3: TGTGCCAGCAGACCTCGCCTCGAGGGTGAAGCTTTCTTT. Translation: CASRPRLEGEAFF.

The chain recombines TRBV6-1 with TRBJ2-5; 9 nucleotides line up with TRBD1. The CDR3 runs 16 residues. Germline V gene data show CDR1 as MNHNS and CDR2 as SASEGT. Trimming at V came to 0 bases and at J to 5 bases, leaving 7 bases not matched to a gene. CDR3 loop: CASSEARDRALETQYF. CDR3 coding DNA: TGTGCCAGCAGTGAAGCTAGGGACAGGGCATTGGAGACCCAGTACTTC.

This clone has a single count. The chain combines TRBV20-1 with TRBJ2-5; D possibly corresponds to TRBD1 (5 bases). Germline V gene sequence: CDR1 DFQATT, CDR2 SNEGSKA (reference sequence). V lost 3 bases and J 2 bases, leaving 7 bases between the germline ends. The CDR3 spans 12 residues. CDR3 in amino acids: CSASRQQETQYF. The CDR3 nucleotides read TGCAGTGCTAGTAGACAGCAAGAGACCCAGTACTTC.

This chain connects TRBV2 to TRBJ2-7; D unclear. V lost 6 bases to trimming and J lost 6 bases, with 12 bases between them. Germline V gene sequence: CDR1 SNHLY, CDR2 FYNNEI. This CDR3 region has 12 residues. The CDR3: CASRVVPSEQYV. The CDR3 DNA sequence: TGTGCCAGCAGAGTAGTCCCTAGCGAGCAGTACGTC.

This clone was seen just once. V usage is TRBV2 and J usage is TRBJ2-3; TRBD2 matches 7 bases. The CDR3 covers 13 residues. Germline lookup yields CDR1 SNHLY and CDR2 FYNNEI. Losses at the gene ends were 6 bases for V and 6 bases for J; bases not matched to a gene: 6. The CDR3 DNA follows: TGTGCCAGCAGGGTCGGGACTAAGGATACGCAGTATTTT. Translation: CASRVGTKDTQYF.

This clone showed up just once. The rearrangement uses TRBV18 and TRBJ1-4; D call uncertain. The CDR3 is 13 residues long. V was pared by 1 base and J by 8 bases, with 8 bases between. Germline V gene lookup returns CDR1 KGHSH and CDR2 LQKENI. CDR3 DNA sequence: TGTGCCAGCTCACCACAGGGAGGGGAAAAACTGTTTTTT. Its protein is CASSPQGGEKLFF.

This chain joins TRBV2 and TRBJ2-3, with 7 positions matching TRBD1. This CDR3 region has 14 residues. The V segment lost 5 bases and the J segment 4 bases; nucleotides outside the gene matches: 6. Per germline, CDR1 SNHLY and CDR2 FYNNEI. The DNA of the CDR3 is TGTGCCAGCAGTCCTGACAGGGTCCCAGATACGCAGTATTTT. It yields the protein CASSPDRVPDTQYF.

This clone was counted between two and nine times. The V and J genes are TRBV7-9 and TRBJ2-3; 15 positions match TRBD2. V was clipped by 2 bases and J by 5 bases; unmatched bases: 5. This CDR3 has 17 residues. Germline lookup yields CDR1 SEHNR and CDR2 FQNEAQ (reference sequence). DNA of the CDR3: TGTGCCAGCAGCTTAAGACCGGGACTAGCGGGGGGAGATACGCAGTATTTT. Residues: CASSLRPGLAGGDTQYF.

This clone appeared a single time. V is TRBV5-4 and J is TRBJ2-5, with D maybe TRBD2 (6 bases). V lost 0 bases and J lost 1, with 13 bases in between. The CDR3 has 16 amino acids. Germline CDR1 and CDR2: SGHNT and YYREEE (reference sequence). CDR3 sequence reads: CASSLDPGTVQETQYF. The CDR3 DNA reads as TGTGCCAGCAGCTTGGACCCAGGGACTGTCCAAGAGACCCAGTACTTC.

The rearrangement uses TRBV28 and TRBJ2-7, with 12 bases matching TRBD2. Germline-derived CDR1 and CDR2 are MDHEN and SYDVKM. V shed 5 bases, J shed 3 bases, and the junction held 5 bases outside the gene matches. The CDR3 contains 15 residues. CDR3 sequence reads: CASSGGTSGLYEQYV. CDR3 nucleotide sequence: TGTGCCAGCAGTGGGGGGACTAGCGGGCTCTACGAGCAGTACGTC.

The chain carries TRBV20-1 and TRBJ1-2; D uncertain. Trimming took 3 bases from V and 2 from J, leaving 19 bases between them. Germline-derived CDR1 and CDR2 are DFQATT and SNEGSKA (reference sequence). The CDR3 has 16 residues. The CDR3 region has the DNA TGCAGTGCTAGTTATCTTAATCCCGGGGTAAACTATGGCTACACCTTC. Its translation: CSASYLNPGVNYGYTF.

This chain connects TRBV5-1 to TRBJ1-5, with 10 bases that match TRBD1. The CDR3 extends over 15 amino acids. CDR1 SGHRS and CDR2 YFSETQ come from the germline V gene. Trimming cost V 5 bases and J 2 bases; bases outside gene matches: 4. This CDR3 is CASSSTGGGNQPQHF. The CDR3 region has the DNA TGCGCCAGCAGTTCGACAGGGGGCGGCAATCAGCCCCAGCATTTT.

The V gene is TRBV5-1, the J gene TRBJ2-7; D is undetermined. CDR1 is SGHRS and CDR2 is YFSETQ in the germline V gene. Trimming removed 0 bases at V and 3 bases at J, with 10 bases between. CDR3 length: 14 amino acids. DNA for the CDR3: TGCGCCAGCAGCTTGGATGGCTTGAACTACGAGCAGTACTTC. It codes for CASSLDGLNYEQYF.

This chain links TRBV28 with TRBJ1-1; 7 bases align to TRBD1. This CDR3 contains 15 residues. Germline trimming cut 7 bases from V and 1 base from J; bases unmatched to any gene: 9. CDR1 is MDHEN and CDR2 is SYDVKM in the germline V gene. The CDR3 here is CASMIPGGRNTEAFF. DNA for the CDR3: TGTGCCAGCATGATACCAGGGGGGCGGAACACTGAAGCTTTCTTT.

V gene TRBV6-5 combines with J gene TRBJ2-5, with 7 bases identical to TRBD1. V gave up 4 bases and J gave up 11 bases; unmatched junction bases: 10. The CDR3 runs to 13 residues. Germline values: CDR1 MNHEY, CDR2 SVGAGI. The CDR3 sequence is CASSSTGIKSQYF. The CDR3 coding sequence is TGTGCCAGCAGTTCGACAGGGATCAAAAGTCAGTACTTC.